This T cell receptor beta chain came from a study of T cell responses to AZD1222 COVID-19 vaccine. Sequencing was performed with immunoSEQ multiplex PCR; in TCRdb, only in-frame clones are kept and a portion is missing. The repertoire holds roughly 120,000 clones, approximately 85% seen once, with roughly 6.2% in the top ten. CDR3 length: 23 amino acids. J lost 0 bases, V lost 3 bases, and 22 bases had no gene match. The germline V gene encodes CDR1 LNHDA and CDR2 SQIVND (reference sequence). Sequenced here: peripheral blood, sampled on day 0 of AZD1222 vaccination. The sequence was obtained from an adult in good health. The chain employs TRBV19 and TRBJ1-4; 10 bases fit TRBD1. CDR3 region: CASSMWFGQGDETPDSTNEKLFF. The CDR3 nucleotides are TGTGCCAGTAGTATGTGGTTCGGACAGGGGGACGAAACACCGGATTCAACTAATGAAAAACTGTTTTTT.